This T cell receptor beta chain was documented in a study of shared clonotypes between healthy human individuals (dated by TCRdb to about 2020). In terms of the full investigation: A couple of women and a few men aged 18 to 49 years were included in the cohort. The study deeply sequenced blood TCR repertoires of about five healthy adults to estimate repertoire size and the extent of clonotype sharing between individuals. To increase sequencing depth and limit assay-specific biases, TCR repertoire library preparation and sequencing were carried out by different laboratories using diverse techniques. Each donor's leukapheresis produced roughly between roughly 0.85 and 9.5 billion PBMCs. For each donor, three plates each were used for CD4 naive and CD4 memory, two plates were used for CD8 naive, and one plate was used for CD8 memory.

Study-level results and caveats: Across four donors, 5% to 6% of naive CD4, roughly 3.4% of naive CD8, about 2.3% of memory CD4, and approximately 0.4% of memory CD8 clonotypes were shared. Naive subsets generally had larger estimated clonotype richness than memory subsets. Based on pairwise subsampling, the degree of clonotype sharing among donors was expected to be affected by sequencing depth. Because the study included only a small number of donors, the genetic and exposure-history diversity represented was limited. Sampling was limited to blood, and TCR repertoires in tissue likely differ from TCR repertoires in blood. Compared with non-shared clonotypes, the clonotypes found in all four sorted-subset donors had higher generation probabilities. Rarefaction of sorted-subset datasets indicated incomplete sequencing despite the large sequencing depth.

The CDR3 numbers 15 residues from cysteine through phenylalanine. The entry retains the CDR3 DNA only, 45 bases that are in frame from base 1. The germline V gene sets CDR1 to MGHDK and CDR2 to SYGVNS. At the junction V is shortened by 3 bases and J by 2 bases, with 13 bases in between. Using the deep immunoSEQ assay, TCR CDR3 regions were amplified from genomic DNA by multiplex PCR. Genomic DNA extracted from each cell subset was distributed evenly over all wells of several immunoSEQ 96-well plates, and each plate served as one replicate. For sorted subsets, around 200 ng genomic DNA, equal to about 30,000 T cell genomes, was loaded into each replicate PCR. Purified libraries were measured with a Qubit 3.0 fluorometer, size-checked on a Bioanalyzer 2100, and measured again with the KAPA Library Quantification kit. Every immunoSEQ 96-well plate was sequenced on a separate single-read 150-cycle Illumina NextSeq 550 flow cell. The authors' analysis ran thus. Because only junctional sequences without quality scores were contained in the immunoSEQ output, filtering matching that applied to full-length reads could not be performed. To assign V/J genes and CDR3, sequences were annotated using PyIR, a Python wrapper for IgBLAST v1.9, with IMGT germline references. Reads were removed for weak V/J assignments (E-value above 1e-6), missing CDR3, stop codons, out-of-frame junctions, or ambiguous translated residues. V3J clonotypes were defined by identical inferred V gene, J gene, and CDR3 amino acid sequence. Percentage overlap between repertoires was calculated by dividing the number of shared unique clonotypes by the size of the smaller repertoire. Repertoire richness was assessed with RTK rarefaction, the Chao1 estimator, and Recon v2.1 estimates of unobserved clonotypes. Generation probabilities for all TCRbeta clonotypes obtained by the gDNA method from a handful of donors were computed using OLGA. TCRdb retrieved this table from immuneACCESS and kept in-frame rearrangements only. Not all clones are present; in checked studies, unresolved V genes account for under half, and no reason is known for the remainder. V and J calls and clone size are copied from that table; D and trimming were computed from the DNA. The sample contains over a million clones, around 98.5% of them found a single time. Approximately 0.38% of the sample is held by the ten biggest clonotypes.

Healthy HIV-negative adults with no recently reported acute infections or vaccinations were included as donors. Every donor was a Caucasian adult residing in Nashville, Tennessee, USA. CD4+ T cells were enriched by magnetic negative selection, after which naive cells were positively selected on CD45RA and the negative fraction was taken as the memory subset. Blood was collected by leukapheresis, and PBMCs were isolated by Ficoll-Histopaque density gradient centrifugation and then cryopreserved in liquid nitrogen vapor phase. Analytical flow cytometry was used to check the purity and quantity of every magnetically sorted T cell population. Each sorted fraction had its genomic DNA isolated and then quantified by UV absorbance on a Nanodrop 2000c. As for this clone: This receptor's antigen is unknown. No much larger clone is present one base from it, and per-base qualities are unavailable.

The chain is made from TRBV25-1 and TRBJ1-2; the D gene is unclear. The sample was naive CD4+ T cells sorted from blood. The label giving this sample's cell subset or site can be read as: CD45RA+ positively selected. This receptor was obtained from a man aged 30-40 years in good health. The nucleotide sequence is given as TGTGCCAGCAGTGATACCGACATCGTCAACTATGGCTACACCTTC. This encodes CASSDTDIVNYGYTF.